This TCR beta chain was recorded in a study of blood T cell repertoires in COVID-19. As for the study in general: The United States, Italy and Spain provided the acute and convalescent COVID-19 samples.

As processed by the authors: Amplifying reference gene primers gave estimates of nucleated cell counts. Assay: immunoSEQ multiplex PCR; the TCRdb copy retains only in-frame clones and omits some. Clonal size and the V and J genes are those of that table, whereas D and trimming came from the DNA. The sample shows 200,000 to 300,000 clones, 75% to 85% of them seen only once. V was clipped by 7 bases and J by 1 base; unmatched bases: 7. The CDR3 is made up of 15 amino acids. Germline V CDR1 and CDR2: MNHEY, SVGAGI. The chain recombines TRBV6-5 with TRBJ1-2; 9 bases match TRBD1. The TCR originated in a woman aged 55-75 years with active or convalescent COVID-19. Sequencing was done on a sample of peripheral blood. The DNA of the CDR3 is TGTGCCAGCACCACCTGGACAGGGGTTAACTATGGCTACACCTTC. Protein sequence: CASTTWTGVNYGYTF.